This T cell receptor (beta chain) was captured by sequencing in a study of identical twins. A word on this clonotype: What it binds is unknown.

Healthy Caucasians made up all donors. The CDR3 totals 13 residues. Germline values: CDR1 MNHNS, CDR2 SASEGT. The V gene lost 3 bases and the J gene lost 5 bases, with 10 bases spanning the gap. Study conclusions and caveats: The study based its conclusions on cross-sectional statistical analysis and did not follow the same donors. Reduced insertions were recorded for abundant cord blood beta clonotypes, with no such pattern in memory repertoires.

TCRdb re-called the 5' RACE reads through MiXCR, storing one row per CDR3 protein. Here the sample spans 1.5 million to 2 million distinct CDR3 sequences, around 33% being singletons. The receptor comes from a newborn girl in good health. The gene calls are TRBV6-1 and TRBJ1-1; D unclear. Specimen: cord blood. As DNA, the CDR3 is TGTGCCAGCAGTGAGTGGGCGCGAACTGAAGCTTTCTTT. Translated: CASSEWARTEAFF.